A selection of T cell receptor beta chains follows, all from one sample in a study of PD-1 blockade in classical Hodgkin lymphoma. Sequencing was performed with immunoSEQ multiplex PCR; in TCRdb, only in-frame clones are kept and a portion is missing. This sample has around 20,000 clones, with 75% to 85% found just once. Source: peripheral blood mononuclear cells (PBMCs), taken before the fourth cycle of nivolumab. All receptors derive from a human donor with classical Hodgkin lymphoma. Each CDR3 is given with its conserved first and last residue. Size is omitted from some rows. Given values are once, few, many or a class for expanded clones.

clone size	V gene	J gene	CDR3 protein
-	TRBV30	TRBJ1-5	CAWSSDRSRQPQHF
-	TRBV25-1	TRBJ1-1	CASSEPLPTAEAFF
-	TRBV20-1	TRBJ2-1	CSASTYNEQFF
-	TRBV19	TRBJ1-4	CASRPAALGELFF
-	TRBV7-8	TRBJ1-3	CASSLNSGSGNTIYF
-	TRBV6-6	TRBJ2-1	CASSYGTGMVEQFF
once	TRBV30	TRBJ1-5	CAWQEGGGNQPQHF
-	TRBV5-5	TRBJ1-1	CASSHGGSTEAFF
-	TRBV5-1	TRBJ1-2	CASSLDGGQGNYGYTF
-	TRBV5-5	TRBJ1-2	CASSSFSGGYGYTF
-	TRBV11-2	TRBJ1-2	CASSRGRQFYGYTF
-	TRBV21-1	TRBJ2-1	CASSKGRLAGGKNNEQFF
-	TRBV11-2	TRBJ2-6	CASSLRGSGANVLTF
-	TRBV27	TRBJ2-2	CASAEWTGGSNTGELFF
few	TRBV13	TRBJ2-1	CASSFRTGGNEQFF
-	TRBV5-1	TRBJ1-6	CASSLVSWDRNSPLHF
few	TRBV29-1	TRBJ2-7	CSVEGSTYEQYF
-	TRBV5-1	TRBJ2-3	CASSFSGMDTQYF
-	TRBV2	TRBJ2-7	CASNPMAQGGPSYEQYF
-	TRBV7-2	TRBJ2-1	CASSRLWPSAYNEQFF
-	TRBV6-6	TRBJ2-3	CASSYPSGVDTQYF
-	TRBV18	TRBJ2-6	CASSPLNPRSGANVLTF
-	TRBV5-1	TRBJ2-3	CASRTGLTTDTQYF
-	TRBV7-2	TRBJ1-2	CASSLFPDRFYGYTF
-	TRBV7-2	TRBJ2-3	CASSLVSGWAYTDTQYF
-	TRBV7-2	TRBJ1-4	CASSSRDRAEKLFF
-	TRBV30	TRBJ1-1	CAWNTGGTEAFF
-	TRBV7-9	TRBJ2-2	CASSPRTGVGELFF
once	TRBV6-5	TRBJ2-3	CASRSVGGSTDTQYF
-	TRBV6-1	TRBJ1-6	CASSVLMSSYNSPLHF
few	TRBV5-4	TRBJ2-5	CASSLDEAGTQYF
-	TRBV6-6	TRBJ1-5	CASSRGLSQPQHF
-	TRBV19	TRBJ2-3	CASSISRRGVGTDTQYF
-	TRBV2	TRBJ2-4	CASRQWGEPAKNIQYF
-	TRBV11-2	TRBJ1-6	CASSLTGGSPLHF
-	TRBV5-1	TRBJ2-7	CASSLEGSYEQYF
-	TRBV19	TRBJ2-5	CASSMGQGRQETQYF
few	TRBV5-5	TRBJ2-1	CASSLSGVGDEQFF
few	TRBV5-6	TRBJ1-2	CASSSYPGETNYGYTF
-	TRBV6-5	TRBJ2-7	CASRIETPQASREYF
-	TRBV28	TRBJ1-2	CASNSRWDSDYGYTF
few	TRBV5-1	TRBJ2-1	CASSLASGEYNEQFF
-	TRBV7-2	TRBJ2-1	CASSLSPLAGGYNEQFF